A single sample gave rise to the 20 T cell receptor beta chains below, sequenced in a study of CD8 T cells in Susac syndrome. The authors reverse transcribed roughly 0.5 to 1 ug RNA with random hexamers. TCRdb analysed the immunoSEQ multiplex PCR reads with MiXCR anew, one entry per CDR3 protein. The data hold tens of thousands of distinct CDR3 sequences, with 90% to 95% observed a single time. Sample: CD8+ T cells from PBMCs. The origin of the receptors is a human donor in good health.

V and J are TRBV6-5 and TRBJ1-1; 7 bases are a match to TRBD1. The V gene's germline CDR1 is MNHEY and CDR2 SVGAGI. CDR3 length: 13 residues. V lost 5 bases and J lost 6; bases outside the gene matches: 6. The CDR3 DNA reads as TGTGCCAGCAGTGACGACAGGGTTTCTGAAGCTTTCTTT. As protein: CASSDDRVSEAFF.

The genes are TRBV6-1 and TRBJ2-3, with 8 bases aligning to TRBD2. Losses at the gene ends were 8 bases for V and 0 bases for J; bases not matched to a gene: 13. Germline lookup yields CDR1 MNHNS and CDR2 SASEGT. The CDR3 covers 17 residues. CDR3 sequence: CASQGLTSGVSTDTQYF. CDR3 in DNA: TGTGCCAGCCAAGGATTAACTAGCGGAGTTAGCACAGATACGCAGTATTTT.

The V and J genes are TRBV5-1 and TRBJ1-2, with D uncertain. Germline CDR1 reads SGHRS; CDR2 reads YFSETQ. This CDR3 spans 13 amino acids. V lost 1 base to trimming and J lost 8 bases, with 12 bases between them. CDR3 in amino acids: CASSLTLLEGYTF. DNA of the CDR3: TGCGCCAGCAGCTTGACGCTCCTCGAGGGCTACACCTTC.

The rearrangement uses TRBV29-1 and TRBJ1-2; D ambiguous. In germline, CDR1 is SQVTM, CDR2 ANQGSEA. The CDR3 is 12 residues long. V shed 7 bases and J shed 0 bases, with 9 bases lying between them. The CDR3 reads CSGLGSNYGYTF. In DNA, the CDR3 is TGCAGCGGCCTCGGGTCTAACTATGGCTACACCTTC.

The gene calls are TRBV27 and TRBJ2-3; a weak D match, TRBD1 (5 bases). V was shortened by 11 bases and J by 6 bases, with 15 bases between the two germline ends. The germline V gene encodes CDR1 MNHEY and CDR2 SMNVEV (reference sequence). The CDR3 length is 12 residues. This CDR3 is CASGGALDTQYF. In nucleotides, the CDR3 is TGTGCCTCCGGTGGGGCCCTGGATACGCAGTATTTT.

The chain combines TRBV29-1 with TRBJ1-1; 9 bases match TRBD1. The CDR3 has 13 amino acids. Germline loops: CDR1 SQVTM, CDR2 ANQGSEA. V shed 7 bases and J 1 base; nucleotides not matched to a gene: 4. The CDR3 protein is CSGLTGGNTEAFF. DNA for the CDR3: TGCAGCGGGCTGACAGGGGGGAACACTGAAGCTTTCTTT.

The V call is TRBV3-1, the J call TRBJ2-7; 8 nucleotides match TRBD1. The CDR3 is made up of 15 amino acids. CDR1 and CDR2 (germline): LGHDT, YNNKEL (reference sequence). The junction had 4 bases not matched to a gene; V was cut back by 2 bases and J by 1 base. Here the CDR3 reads CASSQSRTGSYEQYF. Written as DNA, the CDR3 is TGTGCCAGCAGCCAATCCCGGACAGGGTCCTACGAGCAGTACTTC.

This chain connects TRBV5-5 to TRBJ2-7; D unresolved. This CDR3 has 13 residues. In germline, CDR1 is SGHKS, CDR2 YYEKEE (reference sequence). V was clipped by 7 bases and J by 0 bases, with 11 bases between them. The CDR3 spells CASAIYSSYEQYF. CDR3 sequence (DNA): TGTGCCAGCGCAATCTACAGCTCCTACGAGCAGTACTTC.

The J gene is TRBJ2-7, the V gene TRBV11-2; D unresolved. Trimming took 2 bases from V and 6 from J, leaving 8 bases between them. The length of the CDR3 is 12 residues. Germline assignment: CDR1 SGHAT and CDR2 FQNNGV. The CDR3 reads CASSLPAPEQYF. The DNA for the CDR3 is TGTGCCAGCAGCTTACCCGCCCCCGAGCAGTACTTC.

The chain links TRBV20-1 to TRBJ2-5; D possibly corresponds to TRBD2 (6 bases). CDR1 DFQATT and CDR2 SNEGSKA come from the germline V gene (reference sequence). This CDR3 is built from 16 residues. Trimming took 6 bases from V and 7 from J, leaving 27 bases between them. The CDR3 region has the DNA TGCAGTGCCAGCCCCCGACCGCTCTTTGTCGGGGGGACCCAGTACTTC. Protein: CSASPRPLFVGGTQYF.

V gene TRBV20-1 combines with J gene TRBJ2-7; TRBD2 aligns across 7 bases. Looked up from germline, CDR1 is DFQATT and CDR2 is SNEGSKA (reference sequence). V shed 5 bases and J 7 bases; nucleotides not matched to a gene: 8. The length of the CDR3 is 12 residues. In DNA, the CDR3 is TGCAGTGCTCCCCCGGGAGCGGGGGAGCAGTACTTC. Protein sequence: CSAPPGAGEQYF.

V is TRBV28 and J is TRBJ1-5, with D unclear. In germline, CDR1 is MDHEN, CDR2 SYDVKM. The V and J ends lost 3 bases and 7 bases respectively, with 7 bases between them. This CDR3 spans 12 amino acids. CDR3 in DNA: TGTGCCAGCAGTTTTATTCCCCAGCCCCAGCATTTT. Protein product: CASSFIPQPQHF.

CDR3 region: CASSQAGEAETQYF. As DNA, the CDR3 is TGTGCCAGCAGCCAAGCGGGAGAGGCAGAGACCCAGTACTTC. This rearrangement joins TRBV3-1 to TRBJ2-5, with D tentatively TRBD2 (6 bases). The V end was cut by 1 base, the J end by 4 bases, with 10 bases between. The CDR3 consists of 14 residues. Germline V CDR1 and CDR2: LGHDT, YNNKEL (reference sequence).

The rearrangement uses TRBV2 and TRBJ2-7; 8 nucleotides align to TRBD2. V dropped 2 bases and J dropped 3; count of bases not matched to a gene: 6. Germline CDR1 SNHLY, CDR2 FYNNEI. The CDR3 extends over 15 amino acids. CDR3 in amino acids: CASSESLAGNYEQYF. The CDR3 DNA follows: TGTGCCAGCAGTGAAAGTCTAGCGGGCAACTACGAGCAGTACTTC.

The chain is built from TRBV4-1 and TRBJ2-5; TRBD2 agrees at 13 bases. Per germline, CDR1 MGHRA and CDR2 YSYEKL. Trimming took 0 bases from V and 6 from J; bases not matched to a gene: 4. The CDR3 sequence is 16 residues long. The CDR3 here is CASSQDMTSGRKTQYF. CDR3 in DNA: TGCGCCAGCAGCCAAGATATGACTAGCGGGAGGAAGACCCAGTACTTC.

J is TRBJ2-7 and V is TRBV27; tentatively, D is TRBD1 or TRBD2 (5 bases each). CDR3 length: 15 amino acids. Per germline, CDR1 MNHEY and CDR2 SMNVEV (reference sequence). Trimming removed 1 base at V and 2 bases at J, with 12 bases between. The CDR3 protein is CASSLLPGLPYEQYF. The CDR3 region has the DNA TGTGCCAGCAGTTTATTACCGGGGCTCCCCTACGAGCAGTACTTC.

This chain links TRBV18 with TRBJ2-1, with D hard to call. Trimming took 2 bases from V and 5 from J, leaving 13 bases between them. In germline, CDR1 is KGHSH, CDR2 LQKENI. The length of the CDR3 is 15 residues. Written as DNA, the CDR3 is TGTGCCAGCTCACCAATTGGGGAAGGGAACAATGAGCAGTTCTTC. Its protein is CASSPIGEGNNEQFF.

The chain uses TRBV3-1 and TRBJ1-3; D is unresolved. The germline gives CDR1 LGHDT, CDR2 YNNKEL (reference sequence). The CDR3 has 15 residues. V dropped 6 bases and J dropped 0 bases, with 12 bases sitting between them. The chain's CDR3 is CASSRGLDSGNTIYF. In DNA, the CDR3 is TGTGCCAGCAGTCGTGGACTGGACTCTGGAAACACCATATATTTT.

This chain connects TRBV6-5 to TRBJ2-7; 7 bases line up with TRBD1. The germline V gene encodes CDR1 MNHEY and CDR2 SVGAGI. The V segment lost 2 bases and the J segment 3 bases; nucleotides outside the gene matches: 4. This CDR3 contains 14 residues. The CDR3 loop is CASSYVAGGYEQYF. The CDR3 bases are TGTGCCAGCAGTTACGTTGCAGGGGGCTACGAGCAGTACTTC.

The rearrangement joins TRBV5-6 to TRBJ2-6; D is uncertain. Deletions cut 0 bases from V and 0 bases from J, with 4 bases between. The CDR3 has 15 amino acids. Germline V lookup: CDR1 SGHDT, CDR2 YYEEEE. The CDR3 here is CASSLAPSGANVLTF. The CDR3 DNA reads TGTGCCAGCAGCTTGGCCCCCTCTGGGGCCAACGTCCTGACTTTC.